The clone carrying this T cell receptor (beta chain) occurred many times. Its antigen is not known. This sample stems from a study of early T cells in non-severe SARS-CoV-2 infection. The study's findings and limits: A preference for anti-spike CD8 responses marked VDJdb matching, which missed private and CD4 specificities.

The CDR3 spans 14 residues. TCRdb analysed the 5' RACE reads with MiXCR anew, one entry per CDR3 protein. The sample has 40,000 to 45,000 distinct CDR3 sequences; approximately 6.5% are singletons. The sequences come from whole blood, collected at baseline. The chain combines TRBV21-1 with TRBJ2-1. TRBV21-1 is a pseudogene locus. The sequence derives from an adult who was a healthcare worker with PCR-confirmed SARS-CoV-2 infection or an uninfected control (not recorded which). CDR3 loop: CASSKAPAVNEQFF. As DNA, the CDR3 is TGTGCCAGCAGCAAAGCCCCAGCTGTGAATGAGCAGTTCTTC.